The rows below give T cell receptor beta chains drawn from one sample of a study of blood T cell repertoires in COVID-19. TCRdb's table, derived via immunoSEQ multiplex PCR, lists solely in-frame clones and lacks some. The data contain tens of thousands of clones, 85% to 90% of them seen just once; the ten biggest clones take up approximately 8%. The sample taken for sequencing was peripheral blood. These receptors all stem from a human donor with active COVID-19. The donor label of this sample is uncertain. The CDR3 runs from the conserved cysteine through the conserved F or W. D genes are given only for firm matches. Size is stated for part of the rows, as once, few or many counts, or as a class when the clone is expanded.

D	V	J	size	DNA	CDR3
.	TRBV27	TRBJ2-5	.	TGTGCCAGCAGCCTCGCAGGGGTCTGGGGGGAGACCCAGTACTTC	CASSLAGVWGETQYF
TRBD1	TRBV28	TRBJ2-1	.	TGTGCCAGCAGCCCTAGACAGGGCGATGGGAACAATGAGCAGTTCTTC	CASSPRQGDGNNEQFF
TRBD1	TRBV18	TRBJ1-1	.	TGTGCCAGCTCACCCTCGGACAGGGGGCAGACTGAAGCTTTCTTT	CASSPSDRGQTEAFF
.	TRBV5-1	TRBJ2-2	.	TGCGCCAGCAGTTGGACGGAGGGGAGGACCGGGGAGCTGTTTTTT	CASSWTEGRTGELFF
TRBD1	TRBV4-3	TRBJ1-6	once	TGCGCCAGCAGCCAAGATTTGGAGACAGGGTATTCACCCCTCCACTTT	CASSQDLETGYSPLHF
TRBD1	TRBV4-1	TRBJ1-5	.	TGCGCCAGCAGCCAGGGGGACAGGGGCGCGGCGCAGCCCCAGCATTTT	CASSQGDRGAAQPQHF
TRBD1	TRBV6-2/TRBV6-3	TRBJ1-1	.	TGTGCCAGCAGTCCGGGACAGGAGGTCACTGAAGCTTTCTTT	CASSPGQEVTEAFF
TRBD2	TRBV30	TRBJ2-3	.	TGTGCCTACGAGGCGGCTAGCGGAGGCACAGATACGCAGTATTTT	CAYEAASGGTDTQYF
.	TRBV5-1	TRBJ2-5	once	TGCGCCAGCAGCTTGGATTCCAGGGTGGAGACCCAGTACTTC	CASSLDSRVETQYF
TRBD2	TRBV5-1	TRBJ2-7	.	TGCGCCAGCAGCTTGGACCCCGGGACTAGTAGCGAGCAGTACTTC	CASSLDPGTSSEQYF
.	TRBV27	TRBJ1-2	.	TGTGCCAGCAGTTTATCGGCGGGAGGGGCTATAGCTAACTATGGCTACACCTTC	CASSLSAGGAIANYGYTF
.	TRBV5-6	TRBJ2-1	.	TGTGCCAGCAGCTTGCCAGGGGTTGGGGCCTACAATGAGCAGTTCTTC	CASSLPGVGAYNEQFF
.	TRBV3-1/TRBV3-2	TRBJ2-4	once	TGTGCCAGCAGCCAAGAGCCGCCTAGAAGGAACATTCAGTACTTC	CASSQEPPRRNIQYF
TRBD1	TRBV6-5	TRBJ2-7	.	TGTGCCAGCAGCCGCGGACAGGGGACTTATTCCGAGCAGTACTTC	CASSRGQGTYSEQYF
.	TRBV6-5	TRBJ2-1	.	TGTGCCAGCAGTTACAAGACATATTACAATGAGCAGTTCTTC	CASSYKTYYNEQFF
.	TRBV7-9	TRBJ1-1	.	TGTGCCAGCAGCTTAGCTTCGACGGGCACTGAAGCTTTCTTT	CASSLASTGTEAFF
TRBD1	TRBV23-1	TRBJ1-2	.	TGCGCCAGCAGGGACAGGGTTTATGGCTACACCTTC	CASRDRVYGYTF
TRBD2	TRBV15	TRBJ2-3	.	TGTGCCACCAGCTTAGACCGGAGCGGGGGGCCAGATACGCAGTATTTT	CATSLDRSGGPDTQYF
.	TRBV6-5	TRBJ2-3	.	TGTGCCAGCAGTTACAGCGGCGGCACAGATACGCAGTATTTT	CASSYSGGTDTQYF
TRBD2	TRBV10-3	TRBJ2-5	.	TGTGCCATCAGTTCTGGACTAGCGGCAACCCCAGGGGAGACCCAGTACTTC	CAISSGLAATPGETQYF
TRBD1	TRBV11-2	TRBJ1-1	.	TGTGCCAGCAGCTTTACGACAGGGGTTCGGGGCACTGAAGCTTTCTTT	CASSFTTGVRGTEAFF
.	TRBV19	TRBJ1-3	.	TGTGCCAGTAGTATCCCCGGGGGGCAAGTAAACACCATATATTTT	CASSIPGGQVNTIYF
.	TRBV7-5	TRBJ2-2	.	TGTGTCAGAAGCCCACCTTACGGGGAACTGAACACCGGGGAGCTGTTTTTT	CVRSPPYGELNTGELFF
TRBD2	TRBV19	TRBJ2-1	.	TGTGCCAGTAGTATCCCAGGGAGGGAATCCAATGAGCAGTTCTTC	CASSIPGRESNEQFF
.	TRBV10-3	TRBJ1-2	.	TGTGCCATCAGTGAAGCAGGGAGGCTCAACTATGGCTACACCTTC	CAISEAGRLNYGYTF
TRBD2	TRBV10-2	TRBJ2-3	.	TGCGCCAGCGGACTAGCGGCTAGCACAGATACGCAGTATTTT	CASGLAASTDTQYF
.	TRBV5-1	TRBJ1-1	.	TGCGCCAGCAGTTACGGTGCCATGAACACTGAAGCTTTCTTT	CASSYGAMNTEAFF
.	TRBV29-1	TRBJ1-4	.	TGCAGCCGCTTCCTGGAGAGGGGGAATGAAAAACTGTTTTTT	CSRFLERGNEKLFF
TRBD1	TRBV28	TRBJ2-7	.	TGTGCCAGCGCACCGGGACAGGGGGCGGGAGAGCAGTACTTC	CASAPGQGAGEQYF
.	TRBV5-1	TRBJ2-3	.	TGCGCCAGCAGCTTCCGACTGGCCCTCACAGATACGCAGTATTTT	CASSFRLALTDTQYF
TRBD2	TRBV7-6	TRBJ2-2	.	TGTGCCAGCAGCCTAGAAGCGGGGGGGGCCGGGGAGCTGTTTTTT	CASSLEAGGAGELFF
.	TRBV6-5	TRBJ1-1	.	TGTGCCAGCAGCCGGGGGGGGGTTACTGAAGCTTTCTTT	CASSRGGVTEAFF
TRBD2	TRBV11-2	TRBJ2-2	.	TGTGCCAGCAGCCCCCCGGGACTAGCGGCGAACACCGGGGAGCTGTTTTTT	CASSPPGLAANTGELFF
.	TRBV9	TRBJ2-4	.	TGTGCCAGCAGCACCCGACCCGCTAGCGAAAACATTCAGTACTTC	CASSTRPASENIQYF